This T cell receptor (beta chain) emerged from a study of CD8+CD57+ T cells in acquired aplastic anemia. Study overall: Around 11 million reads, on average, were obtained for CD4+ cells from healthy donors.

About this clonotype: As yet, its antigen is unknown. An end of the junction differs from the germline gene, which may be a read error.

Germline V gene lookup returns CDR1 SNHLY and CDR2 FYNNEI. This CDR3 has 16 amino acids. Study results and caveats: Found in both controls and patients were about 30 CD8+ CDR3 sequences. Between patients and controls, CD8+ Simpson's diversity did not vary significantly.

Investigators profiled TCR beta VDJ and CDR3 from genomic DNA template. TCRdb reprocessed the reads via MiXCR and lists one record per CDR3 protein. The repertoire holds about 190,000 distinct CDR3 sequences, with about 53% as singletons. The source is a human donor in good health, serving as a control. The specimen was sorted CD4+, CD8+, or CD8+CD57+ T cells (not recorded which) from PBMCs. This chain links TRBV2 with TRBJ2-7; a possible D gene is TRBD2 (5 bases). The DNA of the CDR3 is TGTGCCAGCAGTGATGGTTGGCGGACCCGGGGTGACGAGCAGTGCTTC. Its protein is CASSDGWRTRGDEQCF.